This TCR beta chain derives from a study of T cells after yellow fever vaccination. By 5'RACE template switching, TCR cDNA was produced, with a universal primer site and UMIs added in the process. MiXCR was run by TCRdb on the 5' RACE reads, yielding one entry per CDR3 protein. The table records approximately 85,000 distinct CDR3 sequences, 13% of them present only once. V lost 2 bases and J lost 5, with 9 bases in between. Germline CDR1 is SQVTM and CDR2 is ANQGSEA. This CDR3 is built from 12 residues. This clonotype occurred many times. The study's findings and limits: The study found a weaker secondary response that peaked faster, day 5 versus 15. Repertoires obtained by FACS sorting could include abundant clonotypes that entered as contaminants from the bulk population.

The source of this sequence is a man between 18 and 35 years old who received the YFV17D yellow fever vaccine. The J gene is TRBJ2-5, the V gene TRBV29-1, with D uncertain. Material: CD8+ T cells not binding an NS4B(214-222) dextramer, sorted from PBMCs, obtained more than 20 days after the first yellow fever vaccination. DNA for the CDR3: TGCAGCGTTGAACCATCCGGGGAGACCCAGTACTTC. Its translation is CSVEPSGETQYF.